These 5 T cell receptor beta chains were sequenced from one sample in a study of spatial heterogeneity in lung cancer. Time point given: sample taken at primary tumor resection. Sequencing of whole RNA from tumor, nontumor lung or frozen PBMC involved no sorting. TCRdb re-called the 5' RACE reads with MiXCR, one entry per CDR3 protein. The sample consists of 10,000 to 12,000 distinct CDR3 sequences, about 5% of them appearing once. The sequencing used PBMCs, collected at surgery. The receptors derive from a male donor with early-stage non-small cell lung cancer.

At least ten counts were recorded for this clonotype. The rearrangement joins TRBV10-3 to TRBJ1-6; D call uncertain. Between the trimmed V and J ends, which lost 2 bases and 9 bases, there was a span of 11 bases. Germline CDR1 reads ENHRY; CDR2 reads SYGVKD. This CDR3 contains 14 residues. CDR3 DNA sequence: TGTGCCATCAGTGAGAAGAAGGATTTTTCACCCCTCCACTTT. Translated, it gives CAISEKKDFSPLHF.

This clonotype was recorded a few times. The V call is TRBV7-2, the J call TRBJ2-1, with D maybe TRBD1 (5 bases). This CDR3 is 15 amino acids long. V gave up 3 bases and J gave up 6 bases, with 15 bases separating them. Germline V gene sequence: CDR1 SGHTA, CDR2 FQGNSA. In DNA, the CDR3 is TGTGCCAGCAGCTTTGGGGCTCTATGGGTCAATGAGCAGTTCTTC. Translated, it gives CASSFGALWVNEQFF.

At least ten counts were recorded for this clonotype. The V call is TRBV5-5, the J call TRBJ1-6, with D hard to call. The germline V and J ends were trimmed by 4 bases and 9 bases, with 17 bases remaining between them. Germline CDR1 and CDR2: SGHKS and YYEKEE (reference sequence). The CDR3 consists of 15 residues. In DNA form, the CDR3 reads TGTGCCAGCAGCCTGCTTCGTTCTGAGTTTTCACCCCTCCACTTT. Translation: CASSLLRSEFSPLHF.

This clonotype counts as medium-sized (0.01 to 0.1%). The rearrangement links TRBV30 to TRBJ1-3; D unclear. V was trimmed by 7 bases and J by 0 bases, leaving 16 bases between them. This CDR3 has 15 amino acids. CDR1 and CDR2 from the germline V gene are GTSNPN and SVGIG (reference sequence). CDR3 loop: CALDLSASSGNTIYF. In DNA form, the CDR3 reads TGTGCCTTGGACCTATCGGCGAGCTCTGGAAACACCATATATTTT.

This clonotype was picked up many times. CDR3 amino acids: CASSPRTIQDTQYF. CDR3 bases: TGTGCCAGCAGCCCCAGGACTATTCAAGATACGCAGTATTTT. V and J are TRBV3-1 and TRBJ2-3; TRBD2 might be the D (6 bases). V was clipped by 4 bases and J by 5 bases, with 13 bases between them. Germline CDR1 is LGHDT and CDR2 is YNNKEL (reference sequence). The CDR3 is 14 amino acids.